Below are 30 T cell receptor beta chains sequenced from a single sample in a study of T cells in women clearing cervical HPV infection. Sequencing was performed with immunoSEQ multiplex PCR; in TCRdb, only in-frame clones are kept and a portion is missing. Its table lists 30,000 to 35,000 clones. The sample taken for sequencing was blood buffy coat. These TCRs come from a woman between 18 and 70 years old with a cervical HPV16 infection that either progressed to CIN3+ or cleared (not recorded which).

As regards this clone: The CDR3 goes on 3 residues after the read ends, and that part is filled in from the germline J gene. Other DNA sequences from this sample encode an identical CDR3 as well. The V gene is TRBV6-1, the J gene TRBJ2-7, with 11 bases aligning to TRBD1. Germline CDR1 is MNHNS and CDR2 is SASEGT. CDR3 length: 15 amino acids. After removal of 1 base from V and 3 bases from J, the junction contained 2 bases not matched to a gene. The sequenced CDR3 bases are TGTGCCAGCAGTGAAGTGGGGACAGGGGGCTACGAG. Protein product: CASSEVGTGGYE. The CDR3, in full, reads CASSEVGTGGYEQYF.

Comment on this clone: The read ends 3 residues early relative to the CDR3; the germline J gene fills the gap. This chain links TRBV30 with TRBJ2-1; the D gene is possibly TRBD2 (7 bases). V was shortened by 2 bases and J by 6 bases, with 11 bases between the two germline ends. Per germline, CDR1 GTSNPN and CDR2 SVGIG (reference sequence). This CDR3 contains 13 residues. The CDR3 loop reads CAWSKRGANEQFF. The CDR3 bases that were read are TGTGCCTGGAGTAAACGGGGGGCCAATGAG.

As to this clone: The read ends 3 residues shy of where the CDR3 ends; the end is completed using the germline J gene. This chain joins TRBV19 and TRBJ1-4; D may be TRBD1 (6 bases). V lost 4 bases, J lost 8 bases, and 17 bases lay in between. This CDR3 is built from 15 residues. Germline loops: CDR1 LNHDA, CDR2 SQIVND (reference sequence). Here the CDR3 reads CASSRGRPGEEKLFF. The CDR3 DNA, read in part, is TGTGCCAGTAGTAGAGGGAGGCCAGGGGAGGAAAAA.

In the case of this clone: The read falls 3 residues short of the CDR3 end, and the missing part is taken from the germline J gene. The chain joins TRBV29-1 to TRBJ1-1; 8 nucleotides align to TRBD1. Germline V CDR1 and CDR2: SQVTM, ANQGSEA. The CDR3 totals 14 residues. J was trimmed by 4 bases and V by 8 bases; bases with no gene match: 12. The DNA read from the CDR3 is TGCAGCAGTAGTTTGCAGGGGGCGAGCACTGAA. Protein product: CSSSLQGASTE. The entire CDR3 reads CSSSLQGASTEAFF.

About this clone itself: The read gets to within 3 residues of the CDR3 end, and the germline J gene fills in the rest. The chain uses TRBV30 and TRBJ2-1, with D unclear. The V and J ends lost 1 base and 1 base respectively, with 5 bases between them. The germline V gene has CDR1 GTSNPN and CDR2 SVGIG (reference sequence). CDR3 length: 13 residues. CDR3 loop: CAWSDLSYNEQFF. The sequenced CDR3 bases are TGTGCCTGGAGTGATCTTTCCTACAATGAG.

Concerning this clone itself: Read coverage stops 3 residues before the CDR3 terminus; the germline J gene supplies the remainder. The chain couples TRBV7-2 to TRBJ2-5; 11 bases align to TRBD1. J gave up 5 bases and V 5 bases, and 4 bases lay outside the gene matches. This CDR3 contains 14 residues. Looked up from germline, CDR1 is SGHTA and CDR2 is FQGNSA. The part of the CDR3 DNA that was read is TGTGCCAGCAGCCCGGACAGGGGGCAGGAGACC. Residues: CASSPDRGQET. The entire CDR3 protein is CASSPDRGQETQYF.

Turning to this clone: The CDR3 end falls 3 residues outside the read, so it is completed with the germline J gene. The genes are TRBV20-1 and TRBJ2-7, with 10 bases aligning to TRBD2. The CDR3 sequence is 14 residues long. V dropped 8 bases and J dropped 6; count of bases not matched to a gene: 13. CDR1 DFQATT and CDR2 SNEGSKA come from the germline V gene (reference sequence). The covered CDR3 bases are TGCAGTCCTTGGGCTAGCGGGGGCCTGGGCGAG. It specifies CSPWASGGLGE. The full CDR3 protein is CSPWASGGLGEQYF.

The CDR3 here is CASTGQGDGELFF. CDR3 DNA (partial): TGTGCCAGCACTGGACAGGGTGACGGGGAG. V usage is TRBV2 and J usage is TRBJ2-2; 8 nucleotides agree with TRBD1. The sequence runs out 3 residues before the end of the CDR3; the remainder is reconstructed from the germline J gene. The CDR3 contains 13 residues. Losses at the gene ends were 7 bases for V and 7 bases for J; bases not matched to a gene: 5. In germline, CDR1 is SNHLY, CDR2 FYNNEI.

Points on this clone: The read ends 3 residues shy of where the CDR3 ends; the end is completed using the germline J gene. This chain connects TRBV2 to TRBJ1-5; the D gene is possibly TRBD1 (6 bases). The V gene lost 3 bases and the J gene lost 6 bases, with 15 bases spanning the gap. This CDR3 contains 15 residues. CDR1 and CDR2 (germline): SNHLY, FYNNEI. CDR3 amino acids: CASSEDQGRAQPQHF. CDR3 bases read: TGTGCCAGCAGTGAGGACCAGGGGCGGGCTCAGCCC.

Concerning this clone: The DNA ends 3 residues before the CDR3 does, and the rest of the CDR3 is filled in from the germline J gene. The chain has TRBV28 and TRBJ2-3; the D gene is possibly TRBD1 (8 bases). This CDR3 is built from 16 residues. The V end was cut by 4 bases, the J end by 4 bases, with 18 bases between. Germline CDR1 MDHEN, CDR2 SYDVKM. The DNA read from the CDR3 is TGTGCCAGCAGTTCCCCTACAGGGGGGGACGCAGATACG. Encoded protein: CASSSPTGGDADT. The whole CDR3 protein reads CASSSPTGGDADTQYF.

To note about this clone: The observed sequence ends 3 residues before the CDR3 terminus, with the missing tail filled in from the germline J gene. The V gene is TRBV10-3, the J gene TRBJ2-3; 10 nucleotides line up with TRBD2. The V gene end was trimmed by 4 bases and the J gene end by 1 base; junction bases not matched to a gene: 2. This CDR3 region has 15 residues. Germline values: CDR1 ENHRY, CDR2 SYGVKD. The sequenced part of the CDR3 DNA is TGTGCCATCAGTGGGCTAGCGGGAGGCACAGATACG. Translation: CAISGLAGGTDT. The CDR3 as a whole reads CAISGLAGGTDTQYF.

As regards this clone: Read coverage stops 3 residues before the CDR3 terminus; the germline J gene supplies the remainder. This chain links TRBV7-3 with TRBJ2-1; TRBD2 agrees at 9 bases. Germline V gene sequence: CDR1 SGHTA, CDR2 FQGTGA. The CDR3 extends over 14 amino acids. Trimming removed 2 bases from V and 9 bases from J; junction bases left unmatched: 5. The covered CDR3 bases are TGTGCCAGCAGCTTATTCGGCGGGGGGGGTGAG. This encodes CASSLFGGGGE. The full CDR3 protein reads CASSLFGGGGEQFF.

Concerning this clone: The read halts 3 residues ahead of the CDR3 end, with the missing end drawn from the germline J gene. V gene TRBV2 combines with J gene TRBJ2-3; TRBD2 is a possible D gene (7 bases). The CDR3 extends over 15 amino acids. Trimming removed 7 bases at V and 4 bases at J, with 18 bases between. CDR1 and CDR2 from the germline V gene are SNHLY and FYNNEI. The part of the CDR3 DNA that was read is TGTGCCAGCACGGAGAGACGCGGGGGCGCAGATACG. Its protein product is CASTERRGGADT. The entire CDR3 protein reads CASTERRGGADTQYF.

Of note for this clone: The read ends 3 residues shy of where the CDR3 ends; the end is completed using the germline J gene. V gene TRBV9 combines with J gene TRBJ2-5; perhaps TRBD2 as D (6 bases). Germline values: CDR1 SGDLS, CDR2 YYNGEE. V was trimmed by 4 bases and J by 4 bases, leaving 14 bases between them. The CDR3 runs to 14 residues. This CDR3 is CASSRDSALETQYF. The CDR3 DNA, read in part, is TGTGCCAGCAGCCGGGACTCAGCTTTAGAGACC. The full variable domain, completed using reference TRBV9 and TRBJ2-5, is DSGVTQTPKHLITATGQRVTLRCSPRSGDLSVYWYQQSLDQGLQFLIQYYNGEERAKGNILERFSAQQFPDLHSELNLSSLELGDSALYFCASSRDSALETQYFGPGTRLLVL.

Comments on this clone: The read stops 3 residues short of the end of the CDR3; the missing end is completed from the germline J gene. The chain carries TRBV18 and TRBJ1-5; the D gene is possibly TRBD1 (6 bases). Trimming took 4 bases from V and 7 from J, leaving 14 bases between them. The CDR3 runs 14 residues. Germline V gives CDR1 KGHSH, CDR2 LQKENI. The sequenced part of the CDR3 DNA is TGTGCCAGCTCACAGACAGGTTGGGAGCAGCCC. Amino acid sequence: CASSQTGWEQP. In full, the CDR3 is CASSQTGWEQPQHF.

The CDR3: CSAPAASSYNEQFF. Partial CDR3 DNA: TGCAGTGCTCCGGCCGCTAGCTCCTACAATGAG. This chain connects TRBV20-1 to TRBJ2-1; D not resolved. The read terminates 3 residues before the CDR3 end, so the remaining end is supplied by the germline J gene. Trimming removed 5 bases at V and 0 bases at J, with 11 bases between. Germline V CDR1 and CDR2: DFQATT, SNEGSKA (reference sequence). The CDR3 loop spans 14 amino acids.

A note on this clone: A read error may account for a junction end that differs from germline. The CDR3 sequence is CASSRSQAYEQYF. The sequenced CDR3 bases are TGTGCTAGCAGCAGATCTCAGGCCTACGAG. This sequence joins TRBV7-7 and TRBJ2-7; D is undetermined. The read ends 3 residues before the CDR3 terminus; that terminus is restored from the germline J gene. The CDR3 extends over 13 amino acids. Germline CDR1 reads SSHAT; CDR2 reads FNYEAQ (reference sequence). The full variable domain, its missing parts supplied by reference TRBV7-7 and TRBJ2-7, is GAGVSQSPRYKVTKRGQDVTLRCDPISSHATLYWYQQALGQGPEFLTYFNYEAQPDKSGLPSDRFSAERPEGSISTLTIQRTEQRDSAMYRCASSRSQAYEQYFGPGTRLTVT.

With respect to this clone: With the read ending 3 residues before the CDR3 end, the germline J gene is used to fill in that end. V gene TRBV19 combines with J gene TRBJ2-3, with D perhaps matching TRBD2 (7 bases). V shed 5 bases and J shed 5 bases, with 20 bases lying between them. The germline gives CDR1 LNHDA, CDR2 SQIVND (reference sequence). This CDR3 is 16 amino acids long. The CDR3 DNA, read in part, is TGTGCCAGTAGTCCCCGAACGGGGGGCCGGGGAGATACG. It specifies CASSPRTGGRGDT. The CDR3 as a whole reads CASSPRTGGRGDTQYF.

Comments on this clone: With the read ending 3 residues before the CDR3 end, the germline J gene is used to fill in that end. This chain joins TRBV28 and TRBJ2-7; TRBD1 is a possible D gene (7 bases). Trimming took 5 bases from V and 2 from J, leaving 19 bases between them. The germline V gene encodes CDR1 MDHEN and CDR2 SYDVKM. This CDR3 is 16 amino acids long. CDR3 DNA (partial): TGTGCCAGCAGTCCCCAGGGGGGAGGATTCCCCTACGAG. This encodes CASSPQGGGFPYE. The CDR3 in its entirety is CASSPQGGGFPYEQYF.

To note about this clone: Sequencing ends 3 residues short of the CDR3 end; the germline J gene provides the rest. J is TRBJ1-3 and V is TRBV12-5; a weak D match, TRBD1 (5 bases). The V gene lost 7 bases and the J gene lost 7 bases, with 17 bases spanning the gap. The CDR3 is 14 residues long. Germline V gene sequence: CDR1 LGHNT, CDR2 FRNRAP. CDR3 residues: CASVPSGGGNTIYF. The DNA read from the CDR3 is TGTGCTAGTGTTCCCTCTGGGGGGGGGAACACC.

Concerning this clone: The sequence runs out 3 residues before the end of the CDR3; the remainder is reconstructed from the germline J gene. This chain uses TRBV4-1 with TRBJ2-2; TRBD1 matches 7 bases. Germline V gene sequence: CDR1 MGHRA, CDR2 YSYEKL. This CDR3 is built from 18 residues. The V and J ends lost 4 bases and 0 bases, in that order; junction bases with no gene match: 11. CDR3 region: CASSRRQGLLANTGELFF. The part of the CDR3 DNA that was read is TGCGCCAGCAGCCGTCGACAGGGTCTCTTAGCGAACACCGGGGAG.

About this clone itself: The read stops 3 residues short of the end of the CDR3; the missing end is completed from the germline J gene. The chain couples TRBV6-2 or TRBV6-3 to TRBJ2-3; D is unresolved. Per the germline V gene, CDR1 is MNHEY and CDR2 is SVGEGT. The V and J ends lost 4 bases and 0 bases respectively, with 8 bases between them. CDR3 length: 14 residues. CDR3 amino acids: CASSSFFSTDTQYF. The part of the CDR3 DNA that was read is TGTGCCAGCAGTTCCTTTTTCAGCACAGATACG.

Judged by frequency, this clone is medium-sized. The CDR3 end falls 3 residues outside the read, so it is completed with the germline J gene. The J gene is TRBJ1-3, the V gene TRBV6-8; D is uncertain. Germline CDR1 MNHGY, CDR2 SAAAGT. With 6 bases removed from V and 5 bases from J, the gap between germline ends came to 26 bases. There are 18 residues in the CDR3. CDR3 bases read: TGTGCCAGCAGCGGGGAATTAGGGCAAGGTCCCCGTAGAAACACC. Translated: CASSGELGQGPRRNT. The CDR3 as a whole reads CASSGELGQGPRRNTIYF.

Points on this clone: At one end, the junction sequence differs from germline, possibly due to a read error. Read coverage stops 3 residues before the CDR3 terminus; the germline J gene supplies the remainder. The rearrangement joins TRBV4-2 to TRBJ2-5; either TRBD1 or TRBD2 may fit D (7 bases each). Germline V CDR1 and CDR2: LGHNA, YNFKEQ. CDR3 size: 17 residues. CDR3 protein: CASSQGGRRGGQETQYF. The DNA read from the CDR3 is TGCGCCAGCAGCCAGGGGGGAAGGAGGGGGGGGCAAGAGACC.

The CDR3 protein is CSVSDSTYNSPLHF. CDR3 DNA (partial): TGCAGTGTAAGCGACAGTACCTATAATTCACCC. The chain employs TRBV20-1 and TRBJ1-6, with D tentatively TRBD1 (5 bases). The CDR3 end falls 3 residues outside the read, so it is completed with the germline J gene. V dropped 7 bases and J dropped 2 bases, with 12 bases sitting between them. Per the germline V gene, CDR1 is DFQATT and CDR2 is SNEGSKA (reference sequence). This CDR3 is built from 14 residues.

CDR3 bases read: TGTGCCAGCAGCTTGGCCAGCAGGGGCAATCAGCCC. It specifies CASSLASRGNQP. The full CDR3 sequence reads CASSLASRGNQPQHF. The chain has TRBV5-6 and TRBJ1-5; tentatively, D is TRBD1 (5 bases). The CDR3 end falls 3 residues outside the read, so it is completed with the germline J gene. Trimming shortened V by 0 bases and J by 2 bases, and 9 bases separated the two germline ends. Germline V gives CDR1 SGHDT, CDR2 YYEEEE. This CDR3 has 15 residues.

Worth noting for this clone: The DNA ends 3 residues before the CDR3 does, and the rest of the CDR3 is filled in from the germline J gene. The chain has TRBV20-1 and TRBJ2-7; 9 nucleotides line up with TRBD2. After removal of 6 bases from V and 1 base from J, the junction contained 10 bases not matched to a gene. The CDR3 extends over 15 amino acids. CDR1 is DFQATT and CDR2 is SNEGSKA in the germline V gene (reference sequence). The CDR3 loop is CSAPPGLAPSYEQYF. The covered CDR3 bases are TGCAGTGCCCCGCCGGGACTAGCCCCGTCCTACGAG.

CDR3 DNA (partial): TGCAGTGCTAGAGGGGCAGGGTCTGAAGGCTCACCC. It codes for CSARGAGSEGSP. The whole CDR3 is CSARGAGSEGSPLHF. The J gene is TRBJ1-6, the V gene TRBV20-1; a possible D gene is TRBD1 (5 bases). The missing CDR3 end, 3 residues past where the read stops, is filled in from the germline J gene. The CDR3 totals 15 residues. Germline CDR1 and CDR2: DFQATT and SNEGSKA (reference sequence). The V gene lost 1 base and the J gene lost 10 bases, with 17 bases spanning the gap.

CDR3 DNA (partial): TGCAGTGCTAGCTACGGGGTACCGGGCCACCGAGCGAACACCGGGGAG. It codes for CSASYGVPGHRANTGE. The CDR3 reads in full as CSASYGVPGHRANTGELFF. The V gene is TRBV20-1, the J gene TRBJ2-2; tentative D call: TRBD2 (5 bases). The read stops 3 residues short of the end of the CDR3; the missing end is completed from the germline J gene. CDR3 length equals 19 residues. The germline V and J ends were trimmed by 3 bases and 0 bases, with 23 bases remaining between them. Germline CDR1 reads DFQATT; CDR2 reads SNEGSKA (reference sequence).

Points on this clone: The read terminates 3 residues before the CDR3 end, so the remaining end is supplied by the germline J gene. The chain joins TRBV19 to TRBJ2-2; 10 bases map to TRBD2. The CDR3 consists of 17 residues. Germline V gives CDR1 LNHDA, CDR2 SQIVND (reference sequence). Unmatched junction bases numbered 13, after V lost 7 bases and J lost 5 bases. CDR3 loop: CASTQGAGGPRTGELFF. The covered CDR3 bases are TGTGCCAGTACTCAGGGAGCGGGAGGGCCAAGGACCGGGGAG.